This T cell receptor (beta chain) was sequenced for a study of radiotherapy plus CTLA-4 blockade in lung cancer. Looking at the study overall: The study recorded objective responses in around 18% of patients and disease control in around 31%. Findings and caveats of the study: Among blood TCR repertoires after radiotherapy plus ipilimumab, tumor-derived clones expanded. Early blood T cell clone dynamics, with interferon-beta, were reported to best predict response.

The trim removed 1 base at V and 7 bases at J, leaving 4 bases unmatched. Germline CDR1 LGHNA, CDR2 YNFKEQ. There are 16 residues in the CDR3. Using immunoSEQ multiplex PCR, the repertoire was profiled, and TCRdb retains in-frame clones only, with some absent. The repertoire holds around 45,000 clones, roughly four fifths seen once, with roughly 4% in the top ten. Notes on this clone: Antigen: not known.

Focal radiation and CTLA-4 blockade (ipilimumab) were tested in chemo-refractory metastatic non-small-cell lung cancer patients. The chain employs TRBV4-2 and TRBJ1-6, with TRBD1 matching over 10 bases. This clonotype was sampled from a human donor with non-small cell lung cancer who had a complete response to radiotherapy plus ipilimumab. Sequencing used peripheral blood, obtained from a patient treated with radiotherapy plus ipilimumab. CDR3 sequence (DNA): TGTGCCAGCAGCCAAGCCGGGACAGGGGAGAATTCACCCCTCCACTTT. It codes for CASSQAGTGENSPLHF.